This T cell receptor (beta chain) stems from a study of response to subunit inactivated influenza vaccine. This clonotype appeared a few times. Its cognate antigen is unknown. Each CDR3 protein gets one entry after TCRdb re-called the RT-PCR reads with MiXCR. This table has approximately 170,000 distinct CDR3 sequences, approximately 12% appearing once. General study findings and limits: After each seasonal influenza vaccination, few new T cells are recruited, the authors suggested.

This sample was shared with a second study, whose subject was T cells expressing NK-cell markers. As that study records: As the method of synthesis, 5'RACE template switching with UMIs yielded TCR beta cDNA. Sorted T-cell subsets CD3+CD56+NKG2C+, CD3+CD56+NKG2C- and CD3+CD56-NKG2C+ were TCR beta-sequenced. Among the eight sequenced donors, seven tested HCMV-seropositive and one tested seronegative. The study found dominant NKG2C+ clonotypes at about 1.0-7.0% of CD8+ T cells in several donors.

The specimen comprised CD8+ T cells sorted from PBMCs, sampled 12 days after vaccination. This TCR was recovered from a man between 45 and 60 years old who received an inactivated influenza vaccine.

CDR3 DNA sequence: TGTGCCAGCAGCACTCGACAGGGGGCTGAAGCTTTCTTT. The encoded protein is CASSTRQGAEAFF. This chain uses TRBV4-2 with TRBJ1-1; 9 bases agree with TRBD1. This CDR3 is 13 amino acids long. Germline V CDR1 and CDR2: LGHNA, YNFKEQ. V lost 5 bases and J lost 6; bases outside the gene matches: 4.